These T cell receptor beta chains were read from a single sample in a study of cytomegalovirus exposure and HLA in healthy donors. The protocol was immunoSEQ multiplex PCR, while the TCRdb copy is restricted to in-frame clones and leaves out a portion. The data show roughly 100,000 clones, about 88% seen once. The sequenced sample was PBMCs. The receptors come from a woman under 30 in good health and CMV-seropositive. Both conserved end residues are part of each CDR3. D genes are given only for firm matches. Clone size is shown for a subset of rows, as once, few, many or a class of expanded clone.

J gene: TRBJ2-7; D gene: TRBD1; clone size: .; V gene: TRBV28; CDR3 protein: CASSLGTGAYEQYF; CDR3 DNA: TGTGCCAGCAGTTTAGGGACAGGGGCCTACGAGCAGTACTTC
J gene: TRBJ2-2; D gene: .; clone size: .; V gene: TRBV7-6; CDR3 protein: CASSSFQTGRNTGELFF; CDR3 DNA: TGTGCCAGCAGCTCCTTTCAGACGGGAAGAAACACCGGGGAGCTGTTTTTT
J gene: TRBJ2-3; D gene: .; clone size: .; V gene: TRBV5-1; CDR3 protein: CASSLGSTTADTQYF; CDR3 DNA: TGCGCCAGCAGCTTGGGGAGCACGACAGCAGATACGCAGTATTTT
J gene: TRBJ1-5; D gene: .; clone size: .; V gene: TRBV5-1; CDR3 protein: CASSFSEGDQPQHF; CDR3 DNA: TGCGCCAGCAGCTTCAGTGAGGGGGATCAGCCCCAGCATTTT
J gene: TRBJ2-1; D gene: .; clone size: once; V gene: TRBV5-1; CDR3 protein: CASSSALGGNEQFF; CDR3 DNA: TGCGCCAGCAGCTCTGCCCTGGGGGGAAATGAGCAGTTCTTC
J gene: TRBJ2-5; D gene: .; clone size: .; V gene: TRBV7-8; CDR3 protein: CASNHPGTPGETQYF; CDR3 DNA: TGTGCCAGCAATCATCCCGGGACTCCAGGGGAGACCCAGTACTTC
J gene: TRBJ1-2; D gene: TRBD1; clone size: few; V gene: TRBV19; CDR3 protein: CASSRTGSYGYTF; CDR3 DNA: TGTGCCAGTAGCCGGACAGGCTCCTATGGCTACACCTTC
J gene: TRBJ2-3; D gene: .; clone size: .; V gene: TRBV28; CDR3 protein: CASRVWAAGADTQYF; CDR3 DNA: TGTGCTTCCAGGGTATGGGCAGCTGGCGCAGATACGCAGTATTTT
J gene: TRBJ2-1; D gene: TRBD2; clone size: .; V gene: TRBV4-1; CDR3 protein: CASSHRTSGRPEQFF; CDR3 DNA: TGCGCCAGCAGCCATAGGACTAGCGGGAGACCTGAGCAGTTCTTC
J gene: TRBJ2-7; D gene: TRBD1; clone size: .; V gene: TRBV27; CDR3 protein: CASSLGTGPYEQYF; CDR3 DNA: TGTGCCAGCAGCCTCGGGACAGGGCCCTACGAGCAGTACTTC
J gene: TRBJ1-2; D gene: TRBD1; clone size: .; V gene: TRBV11-3; CDR3 protein: CASSLGQGYGYTF; CDR3 DNA: TGTGCCAGCAGCTTAGGACAGGGCTATGGCTACACCTTC
J gene: TRBJ2-2; D gene: .; clone size: .; V gene: TRBV19; CDR3 protein: CATNRAGLNTGELFF; CDR3 DNA: TGTGCCACCAATAGGGCGGGGCTGAACACCGGGGAGCTGTTTTTT
J gene: TRBJ2-6; D gene: .; clone size: .; V gene: TRBV28; CDR3 protein: CASRSPSGANVLTF; CDR3 DNA: TGTGCCAGCAGAAGCCCCTCTGGGGCCAACGTCCTGACTTTC
J gene: TRBJ2-5; D gene: TRBD1; clone size: .; V gene: TRBV6-1; CDR3 protein: CASSSYRGTETQYF; CDR3 DNA: TGTGCCAGCAGTTCCTACAGGGGTACAGAGACCCAGTACTTC
J gene: TRBJ1-2; D gene: TRBD1; clone size: .; V gene: TRBV5-1; CDR3 protein: CASSLGQGSYGYTF; CDR3 DNA: TGCGCCAGCAGCTTGGGACAGGGGAGCTATGGCTACACCTTC
J gene: TRBJ2-1; D gene: TRBD2; clone size: .; V gene: TRBV5-4; CDR3 protein: CASSPSGGALNEQFF; CDR3 DNA: TGTGCCAGCAGCCCTAGCGGGGGGGCCCTCAATGAGCAGTTCTTC
J gene: TRBJ1-5; D gene: .; clone size: .; V gene: TRBV27; CDR3 protein: CASSLIGGGNQPQHF; CDR3 DNA: TGTGCCAGCAGTTTAATAGGGGGAGGGAATCAGCCCCAGCATTTT